This T cell receptor (beta chain) was profiled in a study of cytomegalovirus exposure and HLA in healthy donors. A note on this clone: Its antigen is unknown.

Amplification used 60 Vbeta primers and 13 Jbeta primers. Repertoires were generated with immunoSEQ multiplex PCR, while TCRdb's copy carries only in-frame clones and drops some. The table has over 150,000 clones, approximately 88% seen once; the top ten hold more than 1%. Study findings and constraints: Versus the approximately 700-donor mean, an Asian-associated ancestry cluster reportedly showed fewer N-insertions in a later analysis. In a later analysis, across HLA loci, associated TCR counts were highest for DRB1, lowest for HLA-C.

This TCR was recovered from a boy younger than 10 in good health and CMV-seronegative. The sequenced material came from PBMCs.

CDR3 in amino acids: CASSLVGQGAGGNTIYF. The CDR3, as DNA: TGTGCCAGCAGCTTAGTTGGGCAGGGGGCAGGAGGAAACACCATATATTTT. The chain uses TRBV11-2 and TRBJ1-3; 8 nucleotides agree with TRBD1. Germline V gives CDR1 SGHAT, CDR2 FQNNGV. The CDR3 has 17 residues. Losses at the gene ends were 1 base for V and 4 bases for J; bases not matched to a gene: 9.